The 7 T cell receptor beta chains reported below all come from one sample, sequenced in a study of cytomegalovirus exposure and HLA in healthy donors (dated by TCRdb to 2016 to 2017). Library prep was done by the immunoSEQ multiplex PCR assay. For the multiplex PCR, a mixture combining 60 forward primers for TCR Vbeta segments and 13 reverse primers for TCR Jbeta segments was used. The table was pulled from immuneACCESS by TCRdb, which kept in-frame rearrangements only. Such tables lose some clones; where checked, under half of the loss comes from unresolved V genes, and the rest has no known cause. In all, the sample holds roughly 100,000 clones, and approximately 76% of those were seen once. The ten largest clones add up to roughly 5.4% of the sample. The specimen was PBMCs. These receptors were taken from a woman aged 18-29 years in good health and CMV-seropositive.

There are a few counts of this clone. As the CDR3 is not closed by the conserved phenylalanine or tryptophan, this likely results from a read error. This chain uses TRBV28 with TRBJ2-3; 7 bases map to TRBD2. The germline V gene encodes CDR1 MDHEN and CDR2 SYDVKM. The trim removed 4 bases at V and 7 bases at J, leaving 11 bases unmatched. The CDR3 is 15 residues long. The CDR3 protein is CASSSPASGGNTQYV. CDR3 nucleotide sequence: TGTGCCAGCAGTTCCCCGGCTAGCGGTGGTAATACGCAGTATGTT.

CDR3 region: CASSLEFQSKNIQYF. CDR3 nucleotides: TGCGCCAGCAGCTTGGAATTCCAATCCAAAAACATTCAGTACTTC. V and J are TRBV5-1 and TRBJ2-4; no clear D. The CDR3 is made up of 15 amino acids. Trimming cost V 0 bases and J 2 bases, with 9 bases left between them. Germline lookup yields CDR1 SGHRS and CDR2 YFSETQ.

The chain employs TRBV7-2 and TRBJ1-5; 8 bases are shared with TRBD1. V gave up 2 bases and J gave up 6 bases; unmatched junction bases: 9. The CDR3 is made up of 16 amino acids. Germline V gives CDR1 SGHTA, CDR2 FQGNSA. CDR3 protein: CASSLSGQGIGQPQHF. The CDR3 nucleotides read TGTGCCAGCAGCTTAAGTGGACAGGGTATCGGTCAGCCCCAGCATTTT.

This clone appeared once. This rearrangement joins TRBV28 to TRBJ1-2, with 9 bases matching TRBD1. The CDR3 runs to 15 residues. The junction had 6 bases not matched to a gene; V was cut back by 5 bases and J by 2 bases. Germline CDR1 is MDHEN and CDR2 is SYDVKM. The CDR3, as DNA: TGTGCCAGCAGTACCCCGGGACAGGGCAACTATGGCTACACCTTC. Its protein product is CASSTPGQGNYGYTF.

In this sample, this clone turned up a few times. The chain couples TRBV2 to TRBJ2-7, with D unclear. V lost 7 bases and J lost 0, with 7 bases in between. CDR3 size: 12 residues. Germline-derived CDR1 and CDR2 are SNHLY and FYNNEI. CDR3 coding DNA: TGTGCCAGCACGCGCGGCTCCTACGAGCAGTACTTC. Its translation: CASTRGSYEQYF.

The chain recombines TRBV5-1 with TRBJ1-2; D not certain. Germline CDR1 SGHRS, CDR2 YFSETQ. V shed 2 bases and J shed 4 bases, with 12 bases lying between them. The CDR3 extends over 14 amino acids. The CDR3 region is CASSFSGNGYGYTF. The CDR3 DNA sequence: TGCGCCAGCAGCTTTAGCGGGAACGGCTATGGCTACACCTTC.

The chain links TRBV28 to TRBJ1-2, with 7 bases that match TRBD1. The CDR3 runs 14 residues. CDR1 and CDR2 (germline): MDHEN, SYDVKM. J lost 4 bases, V lost 5 bases, and 7 bases had no gene match. CDR3 sequence (DNA): TGTGCCAGCAGTCGACAGGGCGGTTTCTATGGCTACACCTTC. Translating it yields CASSRQGGFYGYTF.